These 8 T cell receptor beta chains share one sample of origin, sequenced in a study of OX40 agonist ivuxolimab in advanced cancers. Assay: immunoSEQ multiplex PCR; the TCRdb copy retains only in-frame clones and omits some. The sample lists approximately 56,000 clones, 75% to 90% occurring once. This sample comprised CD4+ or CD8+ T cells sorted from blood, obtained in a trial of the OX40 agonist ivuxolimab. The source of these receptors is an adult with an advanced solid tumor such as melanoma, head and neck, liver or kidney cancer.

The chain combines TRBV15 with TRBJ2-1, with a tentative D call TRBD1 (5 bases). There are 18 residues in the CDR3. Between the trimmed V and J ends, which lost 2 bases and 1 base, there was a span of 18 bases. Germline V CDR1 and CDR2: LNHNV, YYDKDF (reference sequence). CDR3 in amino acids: CATSRSPFDRRSYNEQFF. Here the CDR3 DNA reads TGTGCCACCAGCAGATCCCCCTTTGACAGAAGATCCTACAATGAGCAGTTCTTC.

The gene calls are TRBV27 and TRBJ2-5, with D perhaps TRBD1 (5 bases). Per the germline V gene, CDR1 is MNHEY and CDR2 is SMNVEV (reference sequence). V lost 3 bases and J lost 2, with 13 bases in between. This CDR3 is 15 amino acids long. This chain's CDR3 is CASSLGLGRQETQYF. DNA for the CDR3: TGTGCCAGCAGTTTGGGGCTAGGGCGGCAAGAGACCCAGTACTTC.

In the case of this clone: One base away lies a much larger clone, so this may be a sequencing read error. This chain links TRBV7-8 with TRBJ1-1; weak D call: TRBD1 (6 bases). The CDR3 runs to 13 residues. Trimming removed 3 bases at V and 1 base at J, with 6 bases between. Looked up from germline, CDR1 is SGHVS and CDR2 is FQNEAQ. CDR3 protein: CASSLTGNTEAFF. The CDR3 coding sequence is TGTGCCAGCAGCTTGACAGGGAACACTGAAGCTTTCTTT.

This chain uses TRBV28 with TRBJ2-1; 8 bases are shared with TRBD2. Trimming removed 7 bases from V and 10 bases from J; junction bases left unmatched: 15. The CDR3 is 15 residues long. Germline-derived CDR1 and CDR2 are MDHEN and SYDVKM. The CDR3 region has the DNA TGTGCCAGCACCCAACCGGGGGGGGTTATGCGGGAGCAGTTCTTC. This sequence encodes CASTQPGGVMREQFF.

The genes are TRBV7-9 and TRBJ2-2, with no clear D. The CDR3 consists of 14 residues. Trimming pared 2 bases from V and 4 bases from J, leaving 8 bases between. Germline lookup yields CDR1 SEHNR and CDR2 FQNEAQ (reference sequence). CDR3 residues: CASSLLSVTGELFF. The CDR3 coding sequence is TGTGCCAGCAGCTTACTTAGTGTCACCGGGGAGCTGTTTTTT. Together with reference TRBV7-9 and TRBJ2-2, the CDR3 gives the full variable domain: DTGVSQNPRHKITKRGQNVTFRCDPISEHNRLYWYRQTLGQGPEFLTYFQNEAQLEKSRLLSDRFSAERPKGSFSTLEIQRTEQGDSAMYLCASSLLSVTGELFFGEGSRLTVL.

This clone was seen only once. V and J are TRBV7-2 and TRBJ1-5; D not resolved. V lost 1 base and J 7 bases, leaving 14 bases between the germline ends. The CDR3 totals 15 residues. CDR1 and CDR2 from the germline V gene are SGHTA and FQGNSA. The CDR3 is CASSLEPFGAQPQHF. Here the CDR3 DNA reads TGTGCCAGCAGCTTAGAGCCGTTCGGAGCCCAGCCCCAGCATTTT.

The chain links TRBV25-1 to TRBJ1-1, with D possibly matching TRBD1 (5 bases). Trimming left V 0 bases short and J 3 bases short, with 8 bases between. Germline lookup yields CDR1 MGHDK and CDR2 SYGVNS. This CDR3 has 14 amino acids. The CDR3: CASSEYLGDTEAFF. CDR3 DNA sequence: TGTGCCAGCAGTGAATATTTGGGGGACACTGAAGCTTTCTTT.

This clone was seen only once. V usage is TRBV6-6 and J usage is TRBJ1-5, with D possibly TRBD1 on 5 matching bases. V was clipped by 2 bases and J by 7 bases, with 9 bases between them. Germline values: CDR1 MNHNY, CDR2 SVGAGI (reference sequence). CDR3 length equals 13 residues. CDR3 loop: CASSYEGEQPQHF. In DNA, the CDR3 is TGTGCCAGCAGTTACGAAGGGGAACAGCCCCAGCATTTT.